Listed here are 17 T cell receptor beta chains from one sample, sequenced in a study of regulatory T cells in long-lasting Graves disease. Libraries of TCR beta came from iRepertoire HTBI primers plus Arm-PCR of CDR3 regions. MiXCR, applied by TCRdb to the multiplex PCR reads, yields one record per CDR3 protein. The table lists roughly 350,000 distinct CDR3 sequences, around 15% of them singletons. Time point in this sample: newly diagnosed GD, antithyroid drugs for less than 3 months. Following extraction of RNA from PBMCs, that RNA was used to make the TCR library. This sample also appeared in a second study, on T cells in Graves' hyperthyroidism and ophthalmopathy.

The source was peripheral blood mononuclear cells (PBMCs), collected at new diagnosis, from a patient treated with antithyroid drugs. These receptors came from a woman in her late teens or twenties with Graves disease.

In this sample, this clonotype turned up many times. The V call is TRBV20-1, the J call TRBJ2-7, with a tentative D call TRBD2 (6 bases). The CDR3 covers 14 residues. The germline V and J ends were trimmed by 5 bases and 4 bases, with 18 bases remaining between them. The V gene's germline CDR1 is DFQATT and CDR2 SNEGSKA (reference sequence). CDR3 in DNA: TGCAGTGCTGTTACCGGGACTGCAGAATACGAGCAGTACTTC. It is translated as CSAVTGTAEYEQYF.

The table lists this clonotype with many counts. The J gene is TRBJ2-5, the V gene TRBV28, with TRBD2 identical over 8 bases. Per germline, CDR1 MDHEN and CDR2 SYDVKM. J was trimmed by 2 bases and V by 7 bases; bases with no gene match: 18. The CDR3 length is 18 residues. The CDR3 loop reads CASTPWGVAGRGQETQYF. The CDR3 DNA reads as TGTGCCAGCACCCCTTGGGGGGTAGCGGGAAGGGGGCAAGAGACCCAGTACTTC.

Many counts were recorded for this clonotype. The chain employs TRBV7-2 and TRBJ2-1; 11 bases are a match to TRBD1. V trimming: 5 bases; J trimming: 12 bases; junction bases outside the gene matches: 12. The CDR3 is 15 residues long. Per the germline V gene, CDR1 is SGHTA and CDR2 is FQGNSA. The CDR3 DNA follows: TGTGCCAGCAGCCCGGACAGGGGGCTAGGGGGGTGGCAGTTCTTC. The encoded protein is CASSPDRGLGGWQFF.

CDR3 DNA sequence: TGTGCCAGCAGTTCCCCGAGGACTAGCGGGACCTACAATGAGCAGTTCTTC. Its translation: CASSSPRTSGTYNEQFF. The chain links TRBV28 to TRBJ2-1; TRBD2 matches at 12 bases. The junction had 6 bases not matched to a gene; V was cut back by 4 bases and J by 2 bases. CDR1 is MDHEN, CDR2 SYDVKM, per germline. The CDR3 runs 17 residues. The full variable domain, in which reference TRBV28 and TRBJ2-1 provide the parts outside the CDR3, is DVKVTQSSRYLVKRTGEKVFLECVQDMDHENMFWYRQDPGLGLRLIYFSYDVKMKEKGDIPEGYSVSREKKERFSLILESASTNQTSMYLCASSSPRTSGTYNEQFFGPGTRLTVL.

This clonotype was counted ten times or more. This chain links TRBV3-1 with TRBJ1-2, with unresolved D. CDR1 and CDR2 from the germline V gene are LGHDT and YNNKEL (reference sequence). With 1 base removed from V and 1 base from J, the gap between germline ends came to 7 bases. CDR3 length: 14 residues. The DNA for the CDR3 is TGTGCCAGCAGCCAAGGGGCAATTAACTATGGCTACACCTTC. As protein: CASSQGAINYGYTF.

This clonotype was seen only once. Germline and junction disagree at one end, which may indicate a read error. The J gene is TRBJ2-3, the V gene TRBV12-3 or TRBV12-4; no firm D call. The length of the CDR3 is 13 residues. Here the CDR3 reads CGSSRPRIDTQYF. CDR3 coding DNA: TGTGGCAGCAGTCGACCGCGGATAGATACGCAGTATTTT.

This rearrangement joins TRBV19 to TRBJ1-6; D ambiguous. V dropped 4 bases and J dropped 11 bases, with 12 bases sitting between them. Germline V gives CDR1 LNHDA, CDR2 SQIVND (reference sequence). CDR3 length: 13 amino acids. The CDR3 loop reads CASSTQGPAPLHF. CDR3 bases: TGTGCCAGTAGTACCCAAGGCCCGGCACCCCTCCACTTT. Variable domain in full (rest from reference TRBV19 and TRBJ1-6): DGGITQSPKYLFRKEGQNVTLSCEQNLNHDAMYWYRQDPGQGLRLIYYSQIVNDFQKGDIAEGYSVSREKKESFPLTVTSAQKNPTAFYLCASSTQGPAPLHFGNGTRLTVT.

The table lists this clonotype with a few counts. The chain's CDR3 is CSASTAHEQYF. The CDR3 DNA is TGCAGTGCTAGTACCGCCCACGAGCAGTACTTC. The genes are TRBV20-1 and TRBJ2-7; no firm D call. The V and J ends lost 3 bases and 5 bases respectively, with 8 bases between them. Germline CDR1 and CDR2: DFQATT and SNEGSKA (reference sequence). The CDR3 is 11 amino acids.

This clonotype was found many times. The rearrangement joins TRBV3-1 to TRBJ2-1, with D perhaps matching TRBD1 (6 bases). The CDR3 consists of 13 residues. V lost 3 bases to trimming and J lost 9 bases, with 12 bases between them. Germline V lookup: CDR1 LGHDT, CDR2 YNNKEL (reference sequence). CDR3 sequence: CASSHLPGVEQFF. CDR3 coding DNA: TGTGCCAGCAGCCACCTCCCAGGGGTTGAGCAGTTCTTC.

This clonotype was seen ten or more times. The chain links TRBV30 to TRBJ1-5; unclear D gene. The CDR3 sequence is 12 residues long. The germline gives CDR1 GTSNPN, CDR2 SVGIG (reference sequence). Between the trimmed V and J ends, which lost 5 bases and 4 bases, there was a span of 9 bases. The CDR3 coding sequence is TGTGCCTGGCGGGAAGGGAATCAGCCCCAGCATTTT. Its protein is CAWREGNQPQHF.

The rearrangement links TRBV12-3 or TRBV12-4 to TRBJ2-1; TRBD1 might be the D (6 bases). Trimming took off 1 base at V and 9 bases at J, with 16 bases between the two ends. This CDR3 is built from 15 residues. CDR3 nucleotides: TGTGCCAGCAGTTTAGGGACAGACTACCAGGGTGAGCAGTTCTTC. Translating it yields CASSLGTDYQGEQFF.

This clonotype has ten or more counts. The chain has TRBV2 and TRBJ2-5, with D unclear. This CDR3 has 15 residues. Germline CDR1 and CDR2: SNHLY and FYNNEI. Deletions cut 6 bases from V and 5 bases from J, with 19 bases between. DNA for the CDR3: TGTGCCAGCAGGACCCTTTCGAGCTCTGAGGAGACCCAGTACTTC. As protein: CASRTLSSSEETQYF.

The chain is built from TRBV19 and TRBJ2-5, with TRBD2 matching 12 bases. The J call may not be correct, given that the DNA end is closer to TRBJ2-1. CDR1 is LNHDA, CDR2 SQIVND, per germline (reference sequence). The CDR3 runs 16 residues. The CDR3 DNA is TGTGCCAGTAGTATAGGACTAGCGGGGGCAATTAGTGAGCAGTTCTTC. Encoded protein: CASSIGLAGAISEQFF.

The V call is TRBV20-1, the J call TRBJ2-1, with 15 bases aligning to TRBD2. From germline, CDR1 is DFQATT and CDR2 SNEGSKA (reference sequence). The CDR3 loop spans 17 amino acids. Germline trimming cut 3 bases from V and 5 bases from J; bases unmatched to any gene: 8. CDR3 DNA sequence: TGCAGTGCTAGCGGGACTAGCGGGAGGATGAGGGACAATGAGCAGTTCTTC. This encodes CSASGTSGRMRDNEQFF.

This clonotype occurred many times. This chain uses TRBV18 with TRBJ2-1; D is undetermined. CDR1 is KGHSH, CDR2 LQKENI, per germline. This CDR3 has 13 amino acids. Trimming pared 4 bases from V and 8 bases from J, leaving 12 bases between. CDR3 sequence (DNA): TGTGCCAGCTCACTGTTAAAAGCCCATGAGCAGTTCTTC. Protein sequence: CASSLLKAHEQFF.

This clonotype has a count of ten or more. The chain carries TRBV20-1 and TRBJ2-7; 7 nucleotides align to TRBD1. The CDR3 is made up of 14 amino acids. Looked up from germline, CDR1 is DFQATT and CDR2 is SNEGSKA (reference sequence). Unmatched junction bases numbered 10, after V lost 6 bases and J lost 2 bases. The CDR3 spells CSAEGQVNAYEQYF. DNA for the CDR3: TGCAGTGCCGAAGGACAGGTTAACGCCTACGAGCAGTACTTC.

In its sample, this clonotype was seen many times. The chain employs TRBV6-1 and TRBJ1-1; weak D call: TRBD1 (6 bases). The CDR3 spans 14 residues. Trimming stripped 5 bases from V and 1 base from J, with 11 bases between. The germline CDR1 and CDR2 sequences are MNHNS and SASEGT. For the CDR3, the DNA is TGTGCCAGCAGTCTTCCGGGACAGAACACTGAAGCTTTCTTT. It encodes CASSLPGQNTEAFF.